This T cell receptor beta chain was sequenced in a study of blood T cell repertoires in COVID-19. Study information: Acute and convalescent COVID-19 samples came from the United States, Italy and Spain.

Here immunoSEQ multiplex PCR was the method, and the copy in TCRdb shows in-frame clones only, minus some. Counted here are about 160,000 clones, about 74% occurring once; the ten biggest clones make up roughly 8.4%. CDR1 and CDR2 from the germline V gene are SGHNT and YYREEE (reference sequence). Between the trimmed V and J ends, which lost 3 bases and 7 bases, there was a span of 7 bases. The CDR3 loop spans 11 amino acids. The chain carries TRBV5-4 and TRBJ1-1, with unresolved D. Input material: peripheral blood. The receptor comes from a man in his sixties with acute or convalescent COVID-19. The CDR3 here is CASSSRVEAFF. In DNA form, the CDR3 reads TGTGCCAGCAGCTCTCGAGTTGAAGCTTTCTTT.